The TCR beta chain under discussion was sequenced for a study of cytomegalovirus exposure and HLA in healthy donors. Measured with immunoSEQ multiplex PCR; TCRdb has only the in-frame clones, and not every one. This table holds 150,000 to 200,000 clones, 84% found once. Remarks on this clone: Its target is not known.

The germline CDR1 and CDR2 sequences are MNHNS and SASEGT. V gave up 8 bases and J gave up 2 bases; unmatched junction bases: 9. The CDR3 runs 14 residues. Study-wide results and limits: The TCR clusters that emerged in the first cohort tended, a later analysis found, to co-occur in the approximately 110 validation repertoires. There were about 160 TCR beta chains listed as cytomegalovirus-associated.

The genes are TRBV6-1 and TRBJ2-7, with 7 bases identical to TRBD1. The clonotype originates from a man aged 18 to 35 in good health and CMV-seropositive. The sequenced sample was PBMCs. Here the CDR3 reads CASGETGTAYEQYF. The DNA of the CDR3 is TGTGCCAGCGGGGAGACCGGGACAGCCTACGAGCAGTACTTC.